This paragraph reports one T cell receptor beta chain. Its antigen is as yet unknown. The data are from a study of CD8+CD57+ T cells in acquired aplastic anemia. On the study more broadly: The study obtained an average of about 3.1 ug of DNA from sorted CD4+ and CD8+ cells. Researchers reported that healthy donors averaged about 11 million reads for CD4+ cells.

Using genomic DNA as the template, TCR beta VDJ and CDR3 profiling was carried out. TCRdb fed the reads into MiXCR, producing one record per CDR3 protein. Of 35,000 to 50,000 distinct CDR3 sequences in the sample, roughly 65% are singletons; the top ten hold 23%. General observations from the study: In CD8+ cells, Simpson's diversity showed no significant difference between patients and controls. Researchers report that twenty-nine CD8+ CDR3 sequences appeared in both patients and controls.

The TCR originated in a human donor in good health, serving as a control. The sample consisted of sorted CD4+, CD8+, or CD8+CD57+ T cells (not recorded which) from PBMCs.

The CDR3 nucleotides are TGTGCCAGCACCCAACGGGGGTACGGCTGGTACGAGCAGTACTTC. Its protein product is CASTQRGYGWYEQYF. The rearrangement links TRBV2 to TRBJ2-7, with D possibly TRBD2 on 6 matching bases. CDR1 and CDR2 from the germline V gene are SNHLY and FYNNEI. V lost 7 bases and J 4 bases, leaving 20 bases between the germline ends. The CDR3 consists of 15 residues. Based on the CDR3 plus reference TRBV2 and TRBJ2-7, the full variable domain is EPEVTQTPSHQVTQMGQEVILRCVPISNHLYFYWYRQILGQKVEFLVSFYNNEISEKSEIFDDQFSVERPDGSNFTLKIRSTKLEDSAMYFCASTQRGYGWYEQYFGPGTRLTVT.